The rows below give T cell receptor beta chains drawn from one sample of a study of blood T cells in healthy people across ages. One entry per CDR3 protein results from TCRdb running MiXCR on the 5' RACE reads. The sample consists of around 2 million distinct CDR3 sequences, roughly two fifths of them appearing once. The sequencing sample was made of blood. Receptors originate from a human donor in good health. Each CDR3 is given with its conserved first and last residue. The D gene is left open where the match is weak. A clone size is listed for some rows: how often the clone was seen (once, few, many), or a class if it is expanded.

-	TRBV4-1	TRBJ2-2	few	TGCGCCAGCAGCCACACACAGAGGCCACGAAACACCGGGGAGCTGTTTTTT	CASSHTQRPRNTGELFF
-	TRBV7-2	TRBJ2-1	-	TGTGCCAGCAGCTTAGAAACAGGGTCCTACAATGAGCAGTTCTTC	CASSLETGSYNEQFF
-	TRBV5-4	TRBJ2-5	-	TGTGCCAGCAGCTTGTATCCAGGGGATGGAGAGACCCAGTACTTC	CASSLYPGDGETQYF
-	TRBV7-9	TRBJ2-5	-	TGTGCCAGCAGCGCCAACTTCGCGGGGGAGACCCAGTACTTC	CASSANFAGETQYF
TRBD2	TRBV4-1	TRBJ2-1	-	TGCGCCAGCAGCCATCTTGCGGGAGGTAGGGATGAGCAGTTCTTC	CASSHLAGGRDEQFF
-	TRBV9	TRBJ2-7	-	TGTGCCAGCAGCGGAGCGGGACAGGTCTACGAGCAGTACTTC	CASSGAGQVYEQYF
TRBD1	TRBV9	TRBJ1-5	-	TGTGCCAGCGGGGGACAGGGCGGTCAGCCCCAGCATTTT	CASGGQGGQPQHF
-	TRBV18	TRBJ1-4	-	TGTGCCAGCTCACCCGGGACGGAACCTAATGAAAAACTGTTTTTT	CASSPGTEPNEKLFF
-	TRBV20-1	TRBJ2-5	few	TGCAGTGCTAGAGACCTAGCGTGGTTTAATCAAGAGACCCAGTACTTC	CSARDLAWFNQETQYF
-	TRBV6-2/TRBV6-3	TRBJ2-3	many	TGTGCCAGCAGTGTACAGTACACAGATACGCAGTATTTT	CASSVQYTDTQYF
TRBD1	TRBV6-2/TRBV6-3	TRBJ2-1	-	TGTGCCACAGAGTCCGGGACAGGATGGGATGAGCAGTTCTTC	CATESGTGWDEQFF
-	TRBV7-2	TRBJ1-4	-	TGTGCCAGCAGCTTAGGGGCAGGGAGGGGGACGGGTGAAAAACTGTTTTTT	CASSLGAGRGTGEKLFF
TRBD2	TRBV6-5	TRBJ2-3	few	TGTGCCAGCAGCCATCCGGGGGGTGAAGATACGCAGTATTTT	CASSHPGGEDTQYF
-	TRBV29-1	TRBJ2-1	-	TGCAGCGAGGCGACCCAGACCAATGAGCAGTTCTTC	CSEATQTNEQFF
-	TRBV13	TRBJ2-7	-	TGTGCCAGCAGCCTTCGTATTGCCTACGAGCAGTACTTC	CASSLRIAYEQYF
-	TRBV7-9	TRBJ1-1	few	TGTGCCAGCAAGGCCAGTATGAACACTGAAGCTTTCTTT	CASKASMNTEAFF
TRBD2	TRBV20-1	TRBJ2-7	few	TGCAGTGCTAGCCCTAGCGGGGGCTGGTACGAGCAGTACTTC	CSASPSGGWYEQYF
-	TRBV12-3/TRBV12-4	TRBJ1-4	few	TGTGCCAGCAGTCAAGAGGCTGAAAAACTGTTTTTT	CASSQEAEKLFF
-	TRBV29-1	TRBJ1-2	few	TGCAGTAATACAGGGCCGGCTGGCTACACCTTC	CSNTGPAGYTF
-	TRBV12-3/TRBV12-4	TRBJ2-1	few	TGTGCCAGCAGTCCAGGGCGCTATGAACAGTTCTTC	CASSPGRYEQFF
-	TRBV7-3	TRBJ2-3	-	TGTGCCAGCAGCTTACAGGGTTTTGGCACAGATACGCGGTATTTT	CASSLQGFGTDTRYF
-	TRBV10-3	TRBJ2-6	many	TGTGCCATCAGTGATCAGGTTCACTCTGGGGCCAACGTCCTGACTTTC	CAISDQVHSGANVLTF
-	TRBV29-1	TRBJ1-5	-	TGCAGCGTCGCCTTGGGGCACACGAATCAGCCCCAGCATTTT	CSVALGHTNQPQHF
TRBD1	TRBV6-2/TRBV6-3	TRBJ2-4	-	TGTGCCAGCAGAGCCTCTCCGAGGACAGGGGGCTACGGCAAAAACATTCAGTACTTC	CASRASPRTGGYGKNIQYF
TRBD2	TRBV4-3	TRBJ2-4	few	TGCGCCAGCAGCCCAGCTAGCGGGGATCTAGCCAAAAACATTCAGTACTTC	CASSPASGDLAKNIQYF
-	TRBV10-3	TRBJ2-1	few	TGTGCCATCAGTGGCGTGGCCAGGGAGCAGTTCTTC	CAISGVAREQFF
-	TRBV7-2	TRBJ2-5	-	TGTGTCAGCAGCTTAGAACGAGAGGAGACCCAGTACTTC	CVSSLEREETQYF
TRBD2	TRBV11-1	TRBJ2-7	-	TGTGCCAGCAGCTTAGAAGGTGGCGGGGGAACCCACTACGAGCAGTACTTC	CASSLEGGGGTHYEQYF
-	TRBV5-4	TRBJ1-2	-	TGTGCCAGCAGTGTCGTCGGATTTCAAGGGGGCTACACCTTC	CASSVVGFQGGYTF
TRBD1	TRBV9	TRBJ2-6	few	TGTGCCAGCAGCGTAGGGACAGGGGTCTCTGGGGCCAACGTCCTGACTTTC	CASSVGTGVSGANVLTF
-	TRBV5-1	TRBJ2-1	-	TGTGCCAGCAGTTTGGGGGATAGGACCTACAATGAGCAGTTCTTC	CASSLGDRTYNEQFF
TRBD2	TRBV14	TRBJ2-7	-	TGTGCCAGCAGCCTGGTAGCGGGGGCCATCACCTACGAGCAGTACTTC	CASSLVAGAITYEQYF
TRBD2	TRBV7-9	TRBJ2-1	-	TGTGCCAGCAGCAAAGGATATCATAGCGGGGGGGCTTTGTGGGATGAGCAGTTCTTC	CASSKGYHSGGALWDEQFF
-	TRBV4-1	TRBJ2-3	-	TGCGCCAGCAGCCAAGACAGGACCCTTCGCGATACGCAGTATTTT	CASSQDRTLRDTQYF
TRBD2	TRBV12-3/TRBV12-4	TRBJ2-3	-	TGTGCCAGCAGGCTAGCGGGGGGTAGGAGAGATACGCAGTATTTT	CASRLAGGRRDTQYF
-	TRBV20-1	TRBJ1-2	few	TGCAGTGCTAGAGTCGGGGTACTGGGGACCTATGGCTACACCTTC	CSARVGVLGTYGYTF
TRBD1	TRBV2	TRBJ1-4	-	TGTGCCAGCAGTTTTGAGGGGGCAGAAGAAAAACTGTTTTTT	CASSFEGAEEKLFF
TRBD2	TRBV9	TRBJ2-1	few	TGTGCCAGCAGCGTATCTACGGGGGGTACCGGGGAGCAGTTCTTC	CASSVSTGGTGEQFF
-	TRBV7-2	TRBJ2-7	-	TGTGCCAGCAGCCCTACGATGGTCGAGCAGTACTTC	CASSPTMVEQYF
-	TRBV12-3/TRBV12-4	TRBJ2-5	few	TGTGCCAGCAGTTTACAGTTCTCCCAACGGCAAGAGACCCAGTACTTC	CASSLQFSQRQETQYF
-	TRBV7-2	TRBJ2-4	few	TGTGCCAGCAGCTTGAGGGTCGTGGCCGACTTAGCCAAAAACATTCAGTACTTC	CASSLRVVADLAKNIQYF
TRBD1	TRBV4-3	TRBJ2-7	few	TGCGCCAGCAGCCAAGATGGACCCTACGGACAGGGGTTCTACGAGCAGTACTTC	CASSQDGPYGQGFYEQYF
-	TRBV6-1	TRBJ2-7	-	TGTGCCAGCAGTGAACAGGTTTGGGATAGGACCTACGAGCAGTACTTC	CASSEQVWDRTYEQYF
-	TRBV6-2/TRBV6-3	TRBJ2-5	-	TGTGCCAGCAGTTACTTTGGACAGAATCAAGAGACCCAGTACTTC	CASSYFGQNQETQYF
-	TRBV7-7	TRBJ2-6	few	TGTGCTAGCAGCCAGTTAGGGCCTGGGGCCAACGTCCTGACTTTC	CASSQLGPGANVLTF
-	TRBV30	TRBJ2-7	-	TGTGCCTGGAGTGTTTCTCTTTTATCAGGAAACTACGAGCAGTACTTC	CAWSVSLLSGNYEQYF
-	TRBV2	TRBJ2-1	few	TGTGCCAGCAGTGACGAGGGTTTTTCCTACAATGAGCAGTTCTTC	CASSDEGFSYNEQFF
-	TRBV10-3	TRBJ2-3	-	TGTGCCATCAGTGGACTGGGGGAATCTAGCACAGATACGCAGTATTTT	CAISGLGESSTDTQYF
TRBD2	TRBV6-5	TRBJ2-3	-	TGTGCCAGCAGGATTACTAGCGGGGGGATCTCTAGCACAGATACGCAGTATTTT	CASRITSGGISSTDTQYF
-	TRBV5-1	TRBJ2-1	few	TGCGCCAGCAGCTTGGACCAGCGGGTAAACAATGAGCAGTTCTTC	CASSLDQRVNNEQFF
-	TRBV12-3/TRBV12-4	TRBJ2-3	-	TGTGCCAGCAGTTTAGCGGTCCTCGGACAGCCCACAGATACGCAGTATTTT	CASSLAVLGQPTDTQYF
-	TRBV5-1	TRBJ2-5	-	TGCGCCAGCAGCTTGGACGGACCCGGAGAGACCCAGGACTTC	CASSLDGPGETQDF